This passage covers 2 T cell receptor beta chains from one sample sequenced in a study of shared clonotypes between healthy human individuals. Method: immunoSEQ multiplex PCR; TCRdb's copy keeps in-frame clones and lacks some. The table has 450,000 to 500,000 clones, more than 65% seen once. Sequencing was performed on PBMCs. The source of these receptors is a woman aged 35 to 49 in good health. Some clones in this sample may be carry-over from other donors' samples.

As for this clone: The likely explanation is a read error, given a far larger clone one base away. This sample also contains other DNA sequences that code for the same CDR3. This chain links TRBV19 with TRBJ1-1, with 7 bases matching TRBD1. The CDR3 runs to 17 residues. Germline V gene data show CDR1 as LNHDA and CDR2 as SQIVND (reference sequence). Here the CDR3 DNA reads TGTGCCAGTACCCCTGTCCCCCACAGGGGCATGAACACTGAAGCTTTATTT. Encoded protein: CASTPVPHRGMNTEALF.

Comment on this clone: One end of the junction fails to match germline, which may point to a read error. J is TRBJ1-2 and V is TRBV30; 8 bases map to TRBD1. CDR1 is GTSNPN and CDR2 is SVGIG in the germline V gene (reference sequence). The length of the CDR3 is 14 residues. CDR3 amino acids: CAWTRTGCDYGYTF. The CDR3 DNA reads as TGTGCTTGGACCCGGACAGGGTGCGACTATGGCTACACCTTC.